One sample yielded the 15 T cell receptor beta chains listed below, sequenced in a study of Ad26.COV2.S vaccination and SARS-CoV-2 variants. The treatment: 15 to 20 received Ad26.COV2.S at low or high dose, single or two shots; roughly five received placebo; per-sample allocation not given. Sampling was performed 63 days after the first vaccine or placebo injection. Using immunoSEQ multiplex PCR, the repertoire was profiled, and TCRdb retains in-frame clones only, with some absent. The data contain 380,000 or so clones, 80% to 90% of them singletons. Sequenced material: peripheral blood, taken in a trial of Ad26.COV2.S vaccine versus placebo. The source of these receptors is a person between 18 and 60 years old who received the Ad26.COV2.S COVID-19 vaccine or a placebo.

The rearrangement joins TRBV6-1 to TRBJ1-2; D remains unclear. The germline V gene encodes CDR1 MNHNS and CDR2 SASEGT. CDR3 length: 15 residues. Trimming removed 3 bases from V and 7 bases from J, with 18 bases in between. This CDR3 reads CASSETFHKAFGYTF. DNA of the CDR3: TGTGCCAGCAGTGAGACTTTTCATAAGGCCTTTGGCTACACCTTC.

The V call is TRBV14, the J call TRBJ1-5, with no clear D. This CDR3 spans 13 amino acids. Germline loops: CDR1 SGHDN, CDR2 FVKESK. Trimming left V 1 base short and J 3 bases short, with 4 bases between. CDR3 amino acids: CASSQGTNQPQHF. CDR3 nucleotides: TGTGCCAGCAGCCAAGGTACCAATCAGCCCCAGCATTTT.

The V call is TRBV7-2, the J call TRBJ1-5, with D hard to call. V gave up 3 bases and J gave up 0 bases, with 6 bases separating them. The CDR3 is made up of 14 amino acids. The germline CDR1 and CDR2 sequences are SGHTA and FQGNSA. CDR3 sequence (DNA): TGTGCCAGCAGCTTGGGGTTTAGCAATCAGCCCCAGCATTTT. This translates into CASSLGFSNQPQHF. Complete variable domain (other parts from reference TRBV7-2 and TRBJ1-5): GAGVSQSPSNKVTEKGKDVELRCDPISGHTALYWYRQSLGQGLEFLIYFQGNSAPDKSGLPSDRFSAERTGGSVSTLTIQRTQQEDSAVYLCASSLGFSNQPQHFGDGTRLSIL.

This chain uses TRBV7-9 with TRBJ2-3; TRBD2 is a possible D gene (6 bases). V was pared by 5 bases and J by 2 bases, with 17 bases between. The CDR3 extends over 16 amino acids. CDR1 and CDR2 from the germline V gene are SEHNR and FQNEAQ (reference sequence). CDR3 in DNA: TGTGCCAGCAGCCCGGGAGTAGCCAGTTTCACAGATACGCAGTATTTT. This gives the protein CASSPGVASFTDTQYF.

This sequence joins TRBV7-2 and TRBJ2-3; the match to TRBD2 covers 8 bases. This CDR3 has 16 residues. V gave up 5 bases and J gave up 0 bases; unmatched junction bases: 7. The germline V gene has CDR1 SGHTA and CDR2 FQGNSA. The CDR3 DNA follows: TGTGCCAGCAGCCCCGGGACTAGACCTAGCACAGATACGCAGTATTTT. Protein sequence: CASSPGTRPSTDTQYF.

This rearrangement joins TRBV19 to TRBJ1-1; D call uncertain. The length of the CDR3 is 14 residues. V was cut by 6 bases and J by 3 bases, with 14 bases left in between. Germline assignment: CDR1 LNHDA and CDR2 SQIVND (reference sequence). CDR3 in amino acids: CASSLPGWDTEAFF. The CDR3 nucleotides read TGTGCCAGTAGCCTCCCTGGCTGGGACACTGAAGCTTTCTTT.

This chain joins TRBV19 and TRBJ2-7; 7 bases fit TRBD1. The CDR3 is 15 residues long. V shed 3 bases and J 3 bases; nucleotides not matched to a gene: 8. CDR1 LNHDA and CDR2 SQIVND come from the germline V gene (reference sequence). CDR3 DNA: TGTGCCAGTAGTATGCGCGGACAGGTTAACTACGAGCAGTACTTC. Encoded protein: CASSMRGQVNYEQYF.

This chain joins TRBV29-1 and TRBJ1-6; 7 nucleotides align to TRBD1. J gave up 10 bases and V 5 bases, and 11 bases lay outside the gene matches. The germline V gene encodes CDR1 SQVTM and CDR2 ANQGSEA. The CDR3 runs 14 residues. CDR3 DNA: TGCAGCGTTTCTTCGGGACAGATAGACTCACCCCTCCACTTT. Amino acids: CSVSSGQIDSPLHF.

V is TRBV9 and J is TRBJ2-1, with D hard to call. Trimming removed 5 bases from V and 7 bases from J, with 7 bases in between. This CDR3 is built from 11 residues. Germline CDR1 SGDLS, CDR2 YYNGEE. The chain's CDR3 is CASRGRNEQFF. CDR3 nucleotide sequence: TGTGCCAGCAGAGGGCGAAATGAGCAGTTCTTC.

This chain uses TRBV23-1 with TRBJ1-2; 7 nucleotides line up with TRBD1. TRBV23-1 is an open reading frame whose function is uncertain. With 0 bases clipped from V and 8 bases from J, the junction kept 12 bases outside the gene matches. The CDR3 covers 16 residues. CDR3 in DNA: TGCGCCAGCAGTCAATCTAGGGGGCGGCGGAGGGAGGGCTACACCTTC. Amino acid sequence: CASSQSRGRRREGYTF.

DNA for the CDR3: TGTGCCAGCAGTGACGGTGAGGTCCCAGGGTCTGGCTACACCTTC. This sequence encodes CASSDGEVPGSGYTF. This rearrangement joins TRBV25-1 to TRBJ1-2, with a weak D call TRBD1 (5 bases). V was trimmed by 3 bases and J by 7 bases, leaving 18 bases between them. The CDR3 runs to 15 residues. The germline V gene encodes CDR1 MGHDK and CDR2 SYGVNS.

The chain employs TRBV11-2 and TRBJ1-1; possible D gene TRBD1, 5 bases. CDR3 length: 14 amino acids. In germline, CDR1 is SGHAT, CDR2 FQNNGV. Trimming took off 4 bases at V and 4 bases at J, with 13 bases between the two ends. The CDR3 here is CASSSRGDTTEAFF. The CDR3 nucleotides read TGTGCCAGCAGCTCGAGGGGTGACACCACTGAAGCTTTCTTT.

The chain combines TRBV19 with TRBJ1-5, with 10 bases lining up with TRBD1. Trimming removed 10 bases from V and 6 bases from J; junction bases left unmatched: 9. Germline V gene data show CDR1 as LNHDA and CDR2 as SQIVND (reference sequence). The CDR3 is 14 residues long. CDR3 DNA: TGTGCCACTAACGACAGGGGGCAAGGTCAGCCCCAGCATTTT. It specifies CATNDRGQGQPQHF.

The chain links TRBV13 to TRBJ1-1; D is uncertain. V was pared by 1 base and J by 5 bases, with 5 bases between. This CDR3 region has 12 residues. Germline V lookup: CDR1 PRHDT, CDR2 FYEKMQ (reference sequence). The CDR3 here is CASSLDDTEAFF. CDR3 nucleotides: TGTGCCAGCAGCTTAGATGATACTGAAGCTTTCTTT.

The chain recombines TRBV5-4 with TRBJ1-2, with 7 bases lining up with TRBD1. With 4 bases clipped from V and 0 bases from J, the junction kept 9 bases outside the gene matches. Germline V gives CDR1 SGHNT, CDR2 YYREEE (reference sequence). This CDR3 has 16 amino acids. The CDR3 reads CASSPTGASTNYGYTF. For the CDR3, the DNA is TGTGCCAGCAGCCCAACAGGGGCATCGACTAACTATGGCTACACCTTC.